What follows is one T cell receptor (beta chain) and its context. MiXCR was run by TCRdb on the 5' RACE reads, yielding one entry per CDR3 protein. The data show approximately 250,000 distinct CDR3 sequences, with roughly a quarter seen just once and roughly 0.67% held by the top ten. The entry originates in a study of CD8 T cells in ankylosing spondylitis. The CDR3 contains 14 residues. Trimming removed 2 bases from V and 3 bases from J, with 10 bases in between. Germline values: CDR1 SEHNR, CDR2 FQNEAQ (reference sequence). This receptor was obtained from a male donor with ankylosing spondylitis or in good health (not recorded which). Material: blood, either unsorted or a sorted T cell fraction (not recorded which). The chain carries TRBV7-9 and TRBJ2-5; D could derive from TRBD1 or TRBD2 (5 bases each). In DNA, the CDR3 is TGTGCCAGCAGCTTATCACTAGGGGAAGAGACCCAGTACTTC. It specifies CASSLSLGEETQYF.